What follows describes a single T cell receptor (beta chain). This sample is drawn from a study of cytomegalovirus exposure and HLA in healthy donors. The germline V gene encodes CDR1 SGHDT and CDR2 YYEEEE. The CDR3 loop spans 15 amino acids. V was clipped by 4 bases and J by 7 bases, with 21 bases between them. PCR involved 60 Vbeta and 13 Jbeta primers. Clones were sequenced by immunoSEQ multiplex PCR, and TCRdb holds only the in-frame ones, with some missing. The sample lists 80,000 or so clones; about 73% were seen once. The genes are TRBV5-6 and TRBJ2-7, with D possibly TRBD1 on 8 matching bases. This TCR derives from a man aged 40-49 years in good health and CMV-seronegative. Specimen: PBMCs. The CDR3 region is CASSDRGGVRREQYF. CDR3 bases: TGTGCCAGCAGCGACAGGGGAGGGGTACGAAGGGAGCAGTACTTC.